This T cell receptor beta chain derives from a study of shared clonotypes between healthy human individuals. Study-level findings and limits: All-four-donor shared clonotypes had higher generation probabilities than non-shared clonotypes did. Only a few donors were included, so the genetic and exposure-history diversity represented was limited.

Libraries were prepared by immunoSEQ multiplex PCR; TCRdb keeps only in-frame clonotypes and omits some of them. The repertoire holds around 2,000,000 clones, with just under 95% as singletons. With regard to this clone: Its antigen is as yet unknown.

The length of the CDR3 is 13 residues. Germline-derived CDR1 and CDR2 are SGHTA and FQGTGA. V lost 2 bases to trimming and J lost 6 bases; unmatched junction nucleotides: 2. The naive CD8 fraction comprised CD45RO-negative cells positively selected for CCR7 and excluded terminally differentiated effector memory CD45RA+ cells. The sequencing input was naive CD8+ T cells sorted from blood. The rearrangement joins TRBV7-3 to TRBJ2-3, with 7 bases aligning to TRBD2. This TCR came from a man between 18 and 29 years old in good health. CDR3 nucleotide sequence: TGTGCCAGCAGCTTACTACTAGCGGATACGCAGTATTTT. Translation gives CASSLLLADTQYF.